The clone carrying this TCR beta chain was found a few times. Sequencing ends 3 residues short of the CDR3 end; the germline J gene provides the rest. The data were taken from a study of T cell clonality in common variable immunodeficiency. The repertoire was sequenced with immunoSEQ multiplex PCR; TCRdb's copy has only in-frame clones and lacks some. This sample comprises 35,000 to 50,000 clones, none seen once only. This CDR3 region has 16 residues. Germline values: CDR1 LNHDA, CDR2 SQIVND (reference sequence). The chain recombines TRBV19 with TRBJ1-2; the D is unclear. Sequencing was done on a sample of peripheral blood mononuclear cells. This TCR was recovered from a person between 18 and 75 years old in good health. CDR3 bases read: TGTGCCAGTAGTGCCGGAAATAGCGGCTCCTACAATGAC. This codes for CASSAGNSGSYND. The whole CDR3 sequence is CASSAGNSGSYNDYTF.